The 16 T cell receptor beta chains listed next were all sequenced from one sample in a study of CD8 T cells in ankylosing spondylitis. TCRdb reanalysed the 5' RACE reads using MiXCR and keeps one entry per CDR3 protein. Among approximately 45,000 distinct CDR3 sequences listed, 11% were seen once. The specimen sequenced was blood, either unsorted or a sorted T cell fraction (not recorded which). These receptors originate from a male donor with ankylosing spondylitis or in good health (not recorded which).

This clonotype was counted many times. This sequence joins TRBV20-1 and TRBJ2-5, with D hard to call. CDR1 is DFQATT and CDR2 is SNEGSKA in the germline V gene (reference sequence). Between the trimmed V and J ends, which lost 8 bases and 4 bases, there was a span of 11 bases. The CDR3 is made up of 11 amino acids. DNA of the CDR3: TGCAGTCTCCCCTTAGGAGAGACCCAGTACTTC. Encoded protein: CSLPLGETQYF.

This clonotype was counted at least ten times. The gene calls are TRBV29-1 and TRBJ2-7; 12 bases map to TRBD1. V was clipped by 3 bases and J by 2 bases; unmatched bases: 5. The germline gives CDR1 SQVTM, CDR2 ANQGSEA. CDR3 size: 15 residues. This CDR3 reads CSVDPGTGGPYEQYF. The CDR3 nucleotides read TGCAGCGTTGATCCCGGGACAGGGGGCCCCTACGAGCAGTACTTC.

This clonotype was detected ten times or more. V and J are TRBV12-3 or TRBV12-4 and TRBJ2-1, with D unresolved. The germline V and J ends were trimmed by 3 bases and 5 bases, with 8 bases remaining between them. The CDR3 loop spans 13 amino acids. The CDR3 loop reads CASSLVTHNEQFF. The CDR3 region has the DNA TGTGCCAGCAGTTTGGTAACCCACAATGAGCAGTTCTTC.

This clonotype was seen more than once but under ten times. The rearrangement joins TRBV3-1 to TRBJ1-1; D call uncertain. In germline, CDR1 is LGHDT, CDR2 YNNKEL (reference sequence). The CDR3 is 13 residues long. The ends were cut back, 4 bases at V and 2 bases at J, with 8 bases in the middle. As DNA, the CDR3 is TGTGCCAGCAGCCGAGACAAAAACACTGAAGCTTTCTTT. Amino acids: CASSRDKNTEAFF.

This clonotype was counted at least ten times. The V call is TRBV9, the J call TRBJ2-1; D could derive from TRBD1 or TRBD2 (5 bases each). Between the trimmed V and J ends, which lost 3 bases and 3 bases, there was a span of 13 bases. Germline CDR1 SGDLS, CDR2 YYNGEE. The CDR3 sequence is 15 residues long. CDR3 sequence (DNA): TGTGCCAGCAGCGAGGGACCGGATTTCTACAATGAGCAGTTCTTC. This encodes CASSEGPDFYNEQFF.

The CDR3 sequence: CASSLNRGEAFF. CDR3 in DNA: TGTGCCAGCAGCCTTAACAGAGGCGAAGCTTTCTTT. V usage is TRBV7-9 and J usage is TRBJ1-1; D is uncertain. From germline, CDR1 is SEHNR and CDR2 FQNEAQ (reference sequence). CDR3 length: 12 residues. The germline V and J ends were trimmed by 5 bases and 8 bases, with 12 bases remaining between them.

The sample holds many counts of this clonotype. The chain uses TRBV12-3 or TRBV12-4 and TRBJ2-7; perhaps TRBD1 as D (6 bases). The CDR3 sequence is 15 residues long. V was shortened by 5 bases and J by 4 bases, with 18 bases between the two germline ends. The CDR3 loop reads CASSPTGPRRYEQYF. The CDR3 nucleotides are TGTGCCAGCAGTCCTACAGGGCCCCGAAGATACGAGCAGTACTTC.

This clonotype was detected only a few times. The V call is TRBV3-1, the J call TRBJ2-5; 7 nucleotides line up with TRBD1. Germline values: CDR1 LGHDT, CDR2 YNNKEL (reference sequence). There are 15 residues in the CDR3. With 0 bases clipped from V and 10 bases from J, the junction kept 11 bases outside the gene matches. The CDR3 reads CASSQDRGRGPLQYF. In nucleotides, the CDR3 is TGTGCCAGCAGCCAAGATCGGGGAAGGGGGCCACTCCAGTACTTC.

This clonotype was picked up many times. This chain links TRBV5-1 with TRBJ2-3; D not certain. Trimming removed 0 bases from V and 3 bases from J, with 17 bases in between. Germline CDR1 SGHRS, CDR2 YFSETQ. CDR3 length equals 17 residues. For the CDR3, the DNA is TGCGCCAGCAGCTTGGTAGTCTTCGGGTCGAGTACAGATACGCAGTATTTT. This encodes CASSLVVFGSSTDTQYF.

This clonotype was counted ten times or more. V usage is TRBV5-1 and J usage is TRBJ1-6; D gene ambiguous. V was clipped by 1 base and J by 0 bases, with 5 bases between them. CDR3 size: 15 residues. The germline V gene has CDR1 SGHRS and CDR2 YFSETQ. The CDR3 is CASSLTSSYNSPLHF. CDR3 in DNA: TGCGCCAGCAGCTTGACCAGCTCCTATAATTCACCCCTCCACTTT.

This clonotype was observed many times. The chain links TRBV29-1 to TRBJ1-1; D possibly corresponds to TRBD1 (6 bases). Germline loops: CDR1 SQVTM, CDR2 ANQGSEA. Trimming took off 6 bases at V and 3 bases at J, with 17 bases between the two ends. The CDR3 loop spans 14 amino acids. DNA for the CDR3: TGCAGCGTCCGGGGAGGGGGGGAACACACTGAAGCTTTCTTT. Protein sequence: CSVRGGGEHTEAFF.

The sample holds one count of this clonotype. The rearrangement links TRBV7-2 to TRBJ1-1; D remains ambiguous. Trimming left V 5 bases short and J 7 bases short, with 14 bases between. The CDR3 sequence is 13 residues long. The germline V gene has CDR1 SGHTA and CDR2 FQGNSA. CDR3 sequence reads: CASSPRTTSEAFF. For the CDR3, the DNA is TGTGCCAGCAGCCCCAGGACGACTAGTGAAGCTTTCTTT. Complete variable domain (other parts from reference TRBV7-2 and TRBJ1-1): GAGVSQSPSNKVTEKGKDVELRCDPISGHTALYWYRQSLGQGLEFLIYFQGNSAPDKSGLPSDRFSAERTGGSVSTLTIQRTQQEDSAVYLCASSPRTTSEAFFGQGTRLTVV.

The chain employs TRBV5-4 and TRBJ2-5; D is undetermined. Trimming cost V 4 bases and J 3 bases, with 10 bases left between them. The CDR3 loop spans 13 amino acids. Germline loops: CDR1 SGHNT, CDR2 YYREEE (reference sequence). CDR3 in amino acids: CASSRPWEETQYF. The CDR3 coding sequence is TGTGCCAGCAGCCGGCCGTGGGAAGAGACCCAGTACTTC.

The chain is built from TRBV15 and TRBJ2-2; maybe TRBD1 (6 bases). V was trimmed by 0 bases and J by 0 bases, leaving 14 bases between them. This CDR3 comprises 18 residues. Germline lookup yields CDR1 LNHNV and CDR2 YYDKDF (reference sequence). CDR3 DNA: TGTGCCACCAGCAGAGACCGCTCCGGGACATCGAACACCGGGGAGCTGTTTTTT. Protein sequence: CATSRDRSGTSNTGELFF.

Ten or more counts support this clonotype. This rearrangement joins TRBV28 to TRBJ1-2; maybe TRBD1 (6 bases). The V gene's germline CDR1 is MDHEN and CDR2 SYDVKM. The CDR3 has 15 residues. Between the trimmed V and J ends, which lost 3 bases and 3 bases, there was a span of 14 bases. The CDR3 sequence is CASSFRGRGYYGYTF. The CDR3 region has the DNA TGTGCCAGCAGTTTTCGGGGCAGGGGTTACTATGGCTACACCTTC.

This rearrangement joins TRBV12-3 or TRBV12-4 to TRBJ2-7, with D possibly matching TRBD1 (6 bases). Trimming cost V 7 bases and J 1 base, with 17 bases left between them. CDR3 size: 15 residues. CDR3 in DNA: TGTGCCAGCACCGTACAGGGTGTAGGATCCTACGAGCAGTACTTC. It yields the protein CASTVQGVGSYEQYF.